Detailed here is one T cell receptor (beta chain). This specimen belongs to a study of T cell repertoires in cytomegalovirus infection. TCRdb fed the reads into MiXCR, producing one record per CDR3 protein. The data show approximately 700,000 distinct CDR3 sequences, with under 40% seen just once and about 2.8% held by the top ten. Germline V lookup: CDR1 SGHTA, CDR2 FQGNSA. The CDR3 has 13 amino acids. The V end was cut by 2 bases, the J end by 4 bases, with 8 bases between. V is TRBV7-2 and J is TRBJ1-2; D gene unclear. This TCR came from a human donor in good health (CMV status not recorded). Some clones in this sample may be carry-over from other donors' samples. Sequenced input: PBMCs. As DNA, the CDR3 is TGTGCCAGCAGCTTAAGGGAGGTCTATGGCTACACCTTC. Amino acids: CASSLREVYGYTF.